This TCR beta chain was profiled in a study of T cells in Graves' hyperthyroidism and ophthalmopathy. Germline V gives CDR1 GTSNPN, CDR2 SVGIG (reference sequence). The V end lost 5 bases, the J end lost 6 bases, and 15 bases lay between the germline ends. The CDR3 totals 13 residues. This clonotype has ten or more counts. Authors of the study amplified TCR beta CDR3 regions from RNA transcripts. HTBI primers were the set used in a first-round RT-PCR of the TCR CDR3. TCRdb reprocessed the multiplex PCR reads with MiXCR, giving one entry per CDR3 protein. This sample has around 600,000 distinct CDR3 sequences, with more than 14% found just once.

Sequencing was carried out using blood. The chain links TRBV30 to TRBJ2-3, with D unclear. This sequence was found in a woman in her forties or fifties with Graves' ophthalmopathy. CDR3: CAWVPPVEDTQYF. CDR3 DNA sequence: TGTGCCTGGGTCCCACCGGTGGAGGATACGCAGTATTTT.